Following are 10 T cell receptor beta chains from one sample sequenced in a study of CD8 T cells in ankylosing spondylitis. Using its own MiXCR run on the 5' RACE reads, TCRdb lists one record per CDR3 protein. The top ten clones hold approximately 1.1% of a sample with about 340,000 distinct CDR3 sequences, roughly 14% of them seen once. Sequencing was carried out using blood, either unsorted or a sorted T cell fraction (not recorded which). These receptors originate from a male donor with ankylosing spondylitis or in good health (not recorded which).

This clonotype has just a few counts. The rearrangement uses TRBV7-9 and TRBJ1-1; no firm D call. The CDR3 contains 14 residues. Trimming pared 0 bases from V and 4 bases from J, leaving 9 bases between. CDR1 and CDR2 (germline): SEHNR, FQNEAQ (reference sequence). The CDR3 is CASSLALLGTEAFF. In nucleotides, the CDR3 is TGTGCCAGCAGCTTAGCGCTTTTGGGCACTGAAGCTTTCTTT.

The chain links TRBV10-3 to TRBJ2-7, with 10 bases lining up with TRBD2. The germline CDR1 and CDR2 sequences are ENHRY and SYGVKD. There are 14 residues in the CDR3. Trimming took 6 bases from V and 6 from J; bases not matched to a gene: 8. The CDR3 here is CAIRQLAGTLEQYF. CDR3 sequence (DNA): TGTGCCATCAGGCAACTAGCGGGGACTCTCGAGCAGTACTTC.

The chain has TRBV7-8 and TRBJ1-6; D gene ambiguous. Trimming removed 5 bases from V and 4 bases from J, with 15 bases in between. CDR1 is SGHVS, CDR2 FQNEAQ, per germline. The CDR3 spans 16 residues. The DNA for the CDR3 is TGTGCCAGCAGCCGAACGTCTGGGAGTTATAATTCACCCCTCCACTTT. It specifies CASSRTSGSYNSPLHF. The whole variable domain, remainder taken from reference TRBV7-8 and TRBJ1-6, is GAGVSQSPRYKVAKRGQDVALRCDPISGHVSLFWYQQALGQGPEFLTYFQNEAQLDKSGLPSDRFFAERPEGSVSTLKIQRTQQEDSAVYLCASSRTSGSYNSPLHFGNGTRLTVT.

This clonotype was recorded many times. The genes are TRBV13 and TRBJ2-1; no clear D gene. CDR1 and CDR2 (germline): PRHDT, FYEKMQ (reference sequence). The CDR3 is 13 residues long. Trimming took 5 bases from V and 6 from J, leaving 11 bases between them. The CDR3 region has the DNA TGTGCCAGCAGCCCACGGGTCCTCAATGAGCAGTTCTTC. Translating gives CASSPRVLNEQFF.

The chain employs TRBV19 and TRBJ1-2; D unresolved. V was pared by 1 base and J by 3 bases, with 9 bases between. The CDR3 runs to 14 residues. Germline lookup yields CDR1 LNHDA and CDR2 SQIVND (reference sequence). The CDR3 DNA follows: TGTGCCAGTAGTATAGCGGACGGATACTATGGCTACACCTTC. Amino acids: CASSIADGYYGYTF.

The rearrangement uses TRBV6-1 and TRBJ1-2; 8 bases are a match to TRBD1. Per the germline V gene, CDR1 is MNHNS and CDR2 is SASEGT. The length of the CDR3 is 15 residues. With 6 bases clipped from V and 6 bases from J, the junction kept 12 bases outside the gene matches. The CDR3, as DNA: TGTGCCAGCAGGGAAACGGACAGGGAGTATCATGGCTACACCTTC. Protein: CASRETDREYHGYTF.

The gene calls are TRBV7-9 and TRBJ2-5; D gene uncertain. The germline V gene has CDR1 SEHNR and CDR2 FQNEAQ (reference sequence). The CDR3 loop spans 10 amino acids. CDR3 in DNA: TGTGCGGGCGGTCAAGAGACCCAGTACTTC. The encoded protein is CAGGQETQYF.

This chain uses TRBV7-2 with TRBJ2-1; the D gene is possibly TRBD2 (6 bases). The CDR3 is made up of 16 amino acids. V dropped 5 bases and J dropped 0 bases, with 14 bases sitting between them. Germline V gene data show CDR1 as SGHTA and CDR2 as FQGNSA. CDR3 sequence reads: CASSPRDSSSYNEQFF. The CDR3 DNA reads as TGTGCCAGCAGCCCCAGGGACTCCAGCTCCTACAATGAGCAGTTCTTC.

This clonotype was seen a few times. CDR3 residues: CASSQGSGQGVTDTQYF. Here the CDR3 DNA reads TGCGCCAGCAGCCAAGGGAGTGGACAGGGAGTAACAGATACGCAGTATTTT. The chain links TRBV4-1 to TRBJ2-3, with 8 nucleotides matching TRBD1. Per the germline V gene, CDR1 is MGHRA and CDR2 is YSYEKL. The CDR3 spans 17 residues. Trimming removed 1 base from V and 3 bases from J; junction bases left unmatched: 9.

J is TRBJ2-3 and V is TRBV29-1; D is ambiguous. The germline gives CDR1 SQVTM, CDR2 ANQGSEA. The CDR3 is made up of 14 amino acids. The V and J ends lost 3 bases and 1 base respectively, with 11 bases between them. The CDR3 DNA reads as TGCAGCGTTGAGCAAAATCCTCGCACAGATACGCAGTATTTT. It translates to CSVEQNPRTDTQYF.